Listed below are T cell receptor beta chains from one sample, sequenced in a study of blood T cells in healthy people across ages. TCRdb analysed the 5' RACE reads with MiXCR anew, one entry per CDR3 protein. The sample carries hundreds of thousands of distinct CDR3 sequences, roughly 21% recorded once. Sequencing was performed on blood. Every receptor here comes from an older man in good health. The CDR3 runs from the conserved cysteine through the conserved F or W. A D gene is named only where the DNA matches it firmly. Where a row states a size, it is once, few, many or the class of an expanded clone; other rows omit it.

>TRBV29-1|TRBJ2-7|few|TRBD1
CSVEMPGQGSDEQYF
TGCAGCGTTGAGATGCCGGGACAGGGATCTGATGAGCAGTACTTC
>TRBV10-3|TRBJ2-7|NA|NA
CAISVQGETGEQYF
TGTGCCATCAGTGTACAGGGTGAGACGGGCGAGCAGTACTTC
>TRBV20-1|TRBJ2-7|NA|NA
CSGLGINEQYF
TGCAGTGGGTTAGGGATCAACGAGCAGTACTTC
>TRBV7-8|TRBJ2-7|NA|NA
CASSLHSPPVNEQYF
TGTGCCAGCAGTCTACATTCTCCCCCCGTAAACGAGCAGTACTTC
>TRBV28|TRBJ2-2|few|TRBD2
CASGRLAGSTGELFF
TGTGCCAGCGGCAGACTAGCGGGGAGCACCGGGGAGCTGTTTTTT
>TRBV12-3/TRBV12-4|TRBJ2-7|few|TRBD1
CATGQTIPYEQYF
TGTGCCACGGGACAGACAATCCCCTACGAGCAGTACTTC
>TRBV20-1|TRBJ2-7|few|NA
CSASTGEQYF
TGCAGTGCTAGTACTGGCGAGCAGTACTTC
>TRBV7-2|TRBJ2-1|NA|TRBD2
CASSPGTSGRVDNEQFF
TGTGCCAGCAGCCCCGGGACTAGCGGGAGGGTCGACAATGAGCAGTTCTTC
>TRBV29-1|TRBJ1-3|NA|TRBD1
CSVMTGGGNTIYF
TGCAGCGTCATGACAGGGGGTGGAAACACCATATATTTT
>TRBV4-1|TRBJ1-4|few|NA
CAWIGDRNEKLFF
TGCGCTTGGATCGGGGACCGCAATGAAAAACTGTTTTTT
>TRBV7-2|TRBJ1-5|NA|NA
CASSVRNSNQPQHF
TGTGCCAGCAGCGTGCGAAATAGCAATCAGCCCCAGCATTTT
>TRBV6-5|TRBJ2-7|few|NA
CASSYSFGVYEQYF
TGTGCCAGCAGTTACTCCTTTGGGGTCTACGAGCAGTACTTC
>TRBV14|TRBJ1-2|NA|NA
CASSQFAGYTF
TGTGCCAGCAGCCAGTTTGCTGGCTACACCTTC
>TRBV2|TRBJ2-7|many|NA
CASNLEYEQYF
TGTGCCAGCAATCTAGAGTACGAGCAGTACTTC
>TRBV20-1|TRBJ2-5|NA|TRBD2
CSARRLAVGETQYF
TGCAGTGCTAGACGTCTAGCGGTAGGGGAGACCCAGTACTTC
>TRBV5-5|TRBJ2-7|few|TRBD2
CASSRSPGAGTFSYEQYF
TGTGCCAGCAGCCGATCTCCCGGAGCGGGGACTTTCTCCTACGAGCAGTACTTC
>TRBV5-6|TRBJ2-7|NA|TRBD1
CASSSRDRVYYEQYF
TGTGCCAGCAGCTCCCGGGACAGGGTGTACTACGAGCAGTACTTC
>TRBV20-1|TRBJ2-1|few|TRBD2
CSARDYRNERRQFF
TGCAGTGCTCGGGACTATCGAAATGAGAGGCGGCAGTTCTTC
>TRBV20-1|TRBJ2-7|many|TRBD2
CSAGHERTSGTNEQYF
TGCAGTGCTGGACACGAGAGAACTAGCGGGACCAACGAGCAGTACTTC
>TRBV10-3|TRBJ2-7|few|NA
CAISGSDGITYEQYF
TGTGCCATCAGTGGCAGCGACGGGATAACCTACGAGCAGTACTTC
>TRBV5-5|TRBJ2-3|few|NA
CASTLLRQDTDTQYF
TGTGCCAGCACCCTCCTGAGACAGGACACAGATACGCAGTATTTT
>TRBV27|TRBJ2-5|few|TRBD1
CASSTGTGVLQETQYF
TGTGCCAGCAGTACGGGGACAGGGGTCCTACAAGAGACCCAGTACTTC
>TRBV15|TRBJ2-7|few|NA
CATSRDQGGSYEQYF
TGTGCCACCAGCAGAGATCAAGGTGGATCCTACGAGCAGTACTTT
>TRBV25-1|TRBJ2-5|many|NA
CASSEIGNGVQETQYF
TGTGCCAGCAGTGAAATCGGGAACGGAGTCCAAGAGACCCAGTACTTC
>TRBV4-3|TRBJ2-1|few|NA
CASSQGVTFGYNEQFF
TGCGCCAGCAGCCAAGGGGTGACCTTCGGGTACAATGAGCAGTTCTTC
>TRBV2|TRBJ2-2|once|TRBD1
CASSETLTGVVSGELFF
TGTGCCAGCAGCGAGACCCTGACAGGGGTGGTATCCGGGGAGCTGTTTTTT
>TRBV18|TRBJ2-3|few|NA
CVSEETGTQYF
TGTGTGTCTGAAGAGACAGGCACGCAGTATTTT
>TRBV6-5|TRBJ2-2|few|NA
CASSYIATGELFF
TGTGCCAGCAGTTACATAGCCACCGGGGAGCTGTTTTTT
>TRBV7-2|TRBJ2-1|many|TRBD2
CASSIGTSGYNEQFF
TGTGCCAGCAGCATCGGGACTAGCGGATACAATGAGCAGTTCTTC
>TRBV28|TRBJ2-7|few|TRBD1
CASSYGQEVLYEQYF
TGTGCCAGCAGCTACGGACAGGAGGTTCTGTACGAGCAGTACTTC
>TRBV29-1|TRBJ2-5|few|NA
CSVWNNEETQYF
TGCAGCGTGTGGAACAACGAAGAGACCCAGTACTTC
>TRBV20-1|TRBJ2-7|NA|TRBD1
CSASVTGAYEQYF
TGCAGTGCTAGCGTAACAGGGGCCTACGAGCAGTACTTC
>TRBV5-1|TRBJ2-3|few|TRBD2
CASKTSGTDTQYF
TGCGCCAGCAAGACTAGCGGCACAGATACGCAGTATTTT
>TRBV28|TRBJ2-1|many|NA
CASSLVTREKGQFF
TGTGCCAGCAGTTTGGTGACTAGAGAGAAGGGGCAGTTCTTC
>TRBV27|TRBJ1-1|NA|NA
CASLPGGSVNTEAFF
TGTGCCAGCCTACCAGGAGGAAGCGTGAACACTGAAGCTTTCTTT
>TRBV2|TRBJ1-5|NA|NA
CASRDSSSQPQHF
TGTGCCAGCAGGGACAGTTCGAGTCAGCCCCAGCATTTT
>TRBV20-1|TRBJ2-4|few|TRBD2
CSALWATSASKNIQYF
TGCAGTGCTTTATGGGCTACTAGCGCATCCAAAAACATTCAGTACTTC
>TRBV10-1|TRBJ2-3|NA|NA
CASSDERGITDTQYF
TGCGCCAGCAGTGATGAAAGGGGAATCACAGATACGCAGTATTTT
>TRBV21-1|TRBJ2-3|NA|NA
CASSSPKGQTSGKGDTQYF
TGTGCCAGCAGCTCCCCCAAGGGGCAAACTAGCGGGAAGGGAGATACGCAGTATTTT